This T cell receptor (beta chain) is drawn from a study of blood T cells in healthy people across ages. Study observations and caveats: The recorded TCR beta diversity per million T cells decreased in a roughly linear manner with age.

CDR1 KGHDR and CDR2 SFDVKD come from the germline V gene. V gave up 4 bases and J gave up 4 bases, with 12 bases separating them. This CDR3 has 14 residues. For the second PCR, which ran for roughly 7 to 11 cycles, a sample-barcoded 5' primer and a J-beta primer mix were used. TCRdb redid the calling of the 5' RACE reads with MiXCR, one entry per CDR3 protein. The sample carries some 900,000 distinct CDR3 sequences, 40% to 60% recorded once. Comments on this clonotype: The antigen is undetermined.

This clonotype was obtained from a man aged 25 to 40 in good health. Material for sequencing was blood. The V call is TRBV24-1, the J call TRBJ1-2, with D perhaps matching TRBD1 (6 bases). CDR3 nucleotides: TGTGCCACCAGTGACAGGACAGAACTCTATGGCTACACCTTC. As protein: CATSDRTELYGYTF.